This entry lists 16 T cell receptor beta chains sequenced from one sample in a study of identical twins (TCRdb year 2016). Libraries came from 5' RACE. Sequencing instrument: Illumina HiSeq 2000. Starting from the raw public reads, TCRdb applied fastp trimming at Q25, assembled clones with MiXCR and retained in-frame beta chains. Rows merge per CDR3 protein into single entries with the most common DNA and genes. The sample data list just under 650,000 distinct CDR3 sequences, and under 8.5% of these were observed just once. The ten top clones hold 1.5% to 2% of the sample. The sample also formed part of further work on yellow fever vaccine responses in identical twins.

What was sequenced was PBMCs. The origin of the receptors is a woman between 18 and 29 years old in good health.

This chain joins TRBV24-1 and TRBJ2-1, with TRBD2 as a possible D gene (5 bases). The CDR3 is 15 residues long. The germline gives CDR1 KGHDR, CDR2 SFDVKD. The V end was cut by 3 bases, the J end by 8 bases, with 16 bases between. CDR3 nucleotides: TGTGCCACCAGTGATCGACTGAGGGCCCTCGATGAGCAGTTCTTC. This encodes CATSDRLRALDEQFF.

V and J are TRBV29-1 and TRBJ2-7; a possible D gene is TRBD2 (5 bases). Trimming pared 2 bases from V and 0 bases from J, leaving 5 bases between. In germline, CDR1 is SQVTM, CDR2 ANQGSEA. The CDR3 consists of 12 residues. The DNA for the CDR3 is TGCAGCGTTGAAACTAGCTCCTACGAGCAGTACTTC. Its translation: CSVETSSYEQYF.

This clonotype was seen a few times. The chain combines TRBV2 with TRBJ2-1, with D maybe TRBD2 (6 bases). The CDR3 length is 14 residues. V lost 10 bases and J 5 bases, leaving 18 bases between the germline ends. Germline V gene sequence: CDR1 SNHLY, CDR2 FYNNEI. CDR3 bases: TGTGCCACGTTCCGGGACTCGATTGACAATGAGCAGTTCTTC. Amino acids: CATFRDSIDNEQFF.

This clonotype was picked up many times. V is TRBV21-1 and J is TRBJ2-3; no check of the table's D call, TRBD2, against the DNA was made. TRBV21-1 is a documented pseudogene. The CDR3 extends over 16 amino acids. CDR3 sequence reads: CASRGTGTMDPDTQYF. The CDR3 nucleotides are TGTGCCAGCAGGGGAACCGGGACTATGGACCCAGATACGCAGTATTTT.

The table lists this clonotype with a few counts. The rearrangement links TRBV12-3 or TRBV12-4 to TRBJ2-3; the D gene is possibly TRBD2 (6 bases). The CDR3 length is 14 residues. V was shortened by 5 bases and J by 6 bases, with 15 bases between the two germline ends. The CDR3 spells CASSRLRGLDTQYF. The DNA for the CDR3 is TGTGCCAGCAGTCGTTTGCGGGGCTTGGATACGCAGTATTTT.

This clonotype was recorded a few times. J is TRBJ1-1 and V is TRBV18, with TRBD1 identical over 9 bases. Germline values: CDR1 KGHSH, CDR2 LQKENI. The J segment lost 5 bases and the V segment lost 5 bases, leaving 9 bases of the junction unmatched. The CDR3 spans 15 residues. The CDR3 spells CASSSGQGMGTEAFF. As DNA, the CDR3 is TGTGCCAGCTCATCGGGACAGGGTATGGGGACTGAAGCTTTCTTT.

This clonotype was observed a handful of times. The chain recombines TRBV15 with TRBJ2-6; D possibly corresponds to TRBD1 (5 bases). Per the germline V gene, CDR1 is LNHNV and CDR2 is YYDKDF (reference sequence). The CDR3 has 15 residues. The ends were cut back, 4 bases at V and 0 bases at J, with 7 bases in the middle. The CDR3 sequence: CATSIDSSGANVLTF. The CDR3 region has the DNA TGTGCCACCAGCATAGACAGCTCTGGGGCCAACGTCCTGACTTTC.

This clonotype came up many times. The chain is built from TRBV5-1 and TRBJ2-7; no clear D gene. The CDR3 has 14 residues. Per germline, CDR1 SGHRS and CDR2 YFSETQ. Trimming took off 1 base at V and 7 bases at J, with 15 bases between the two ends. CDR3 amino acids: CASSLLQRIEEQYF. In DNA form, the CDR3 reads TGCGCCAGCAGCTTGCTTCAGCGAATAGAGGAGCAGTACTTC.

The sample holds many counts of this clonotype. This chain uses TRBV5-1 with TRBJ2-7; either TRBD1 or TRBD2 may fit D (5 bases each). Trimming removed 0 bases from V and 0 bases from J, with 13 bases in between. CDR1 and CDR2 (germline): SGHRS, YFSETQ. The CDR3 has 16 amino acids. CDR3 DNA sequence: TGCGCCAGCAGCTTGGCCGGGACGCAGAGCTCCTACGAGCAGTACTTC. Encoded protein: CASSLAGTQSSYEQYF.

This rearrangement joins TRBV29-1 to TRBJ2-4, with D hard to call. V lost 1 base and J 7 bases, leaving 14 bases between the germline ends. There are 14 residues in the CDR3. Germline CDR1 SQVTM, CDR2 ANQGSEA. This CDR3 reads CSVEGGNYGNIQYF. In DNA, the CDR3 is TGCAGCGTTGAAGGAGGAAATTATGGGAACATTCAGTACTTC.

The CDR3 DNA follows: TGTGCCAGCAGTGATGAGGCAGGGGGCGGAAATTCACCCCTCCACTTT. Its protein product is CASSDEAGGGNSPLHF. The chain carries TRBV2 and TRBJ1-6; 8 bases agree with TRBD1. V was pared by 3 bases and J by 7 bases, with 8 bases of the junction left unmatched. Looked up from germline, CDR1 is SNHLY and CDR2 is FYNNEI. The CDR3 runs to 16 residues.

The table lists this clonotype with a few counts. V usage is TRBV10-2 and J usage is TRBJ2-5; 7 bases are a match to TRBD1. The CDR3 length is 14 residues. Unmatched junction bases numbered 8, after V lost 6 bases and J lost 4 bases. Germline V CDR1 and CDR2: WSHSY, SAAADI. The CDR3 DNA sequence: TGCGCCAGCAGGGTACAGGGGTCGGGAGAGACCCAGTACTTC. It translates to CASRVQGSGETQYF.

This clonotype was recorded at least ten times. The V gene is TRBV21-1, the J gene TRBJ2-5; the table's TRBD1 call for D was not verified on the DNA. TRBV21-1 is termed a pseudogene. CDR3 length: 18 residues. The CDR3 sequence is CASSTGTGTRKSKETQYF. In DNA form, the CDR3 reads TGTGCCAGCAGCACGGGAACAGGGACCAGAAAGTCCAAAGAGACCCAGTACTTC.

This clonotype was seen a handful of times. V usage is TRBV12-3 or TRBV12-4 and J usage is TRBJ2-7, with D uncertain. The CDR3 totals 13 residues. Trimming took 6 bases from V and 3 from J, leaving 12 bases between them. The CDR3 protein is CASSPEDGYEQYV. The CDR3 region has the DNA TGTGCCAGCAGCCCTGAGGACGGCTACGAGCAGTACGTC.

The V and J genes are TRBV3-1 and TRBJ2-3, with 12 bases lining up with TRBD2. The CDR3 contains 20 residues. CDR1 is LGHDT, CDR2 YNNKEL, per germline (reference sequence). V trimming: 2 bases; J trimming: 0 bases; junction bases outside the gene matches: 12. CDR3: CASSQKPRILAGGSTDTQYF. CDR3 nucleotides: TGTGCCAGCAGCCAAAAGCCTCGTATCCTAGCGGGAGGGAGCACAGATACGCAGTATTTT.

J is TRBJ2-3 and V is TRBV12-3 or TRBV12-4; 11 nucleotides line up with TRBD2. The CDR3 covers 19 residues. V lost 10 bases to trimming and J lost 5 bases; unmatched junction nucleotides: 23. CDR3 protein: CAISPYPQLAGVGVDTQYF. The CDR3 nucleotides read TGTGCCATCAGCCCTTACCCCCAACTAGCGGGAGTTGGAGTAGATACGCAGTATTTT.